The subject of this entry is one T cell receptor beta chain. Antigen: not known. The data derive from a study of T cell responses to AZD1222 COVID-19 vaccine. Study in general: Researchers grouped second doses given at about 4 or about 12 weeks into one pool.

Study results and caveats: Spike regions recognized by vaccine-associated CD4 TCRs spanned the protein, led by 160-218 and 743-854. Donors were mostly white British, more females; clonal diversity possibly underestimated.

The germline V gene has CDR1 LNHDA and CDR2 SQIVND (reference sequence). This CDR3 comprises 14 residues. Trimming stripped 7 bases from V and 12 bases from J, with 22 bases between. Some clones are missing from TCRdb's copy, which holds only in-frame ones; the method was immunoSEQ multiplex PCR. The sample shows about 120,000 clones, approximately 87% of them seen only once. The chain carries TRBV19 and TRBJ2-4, with TRBD1 as a possible D gene (6 bases). The sequence was collected from an adult in good health. The sequencing used peripheral blood, collected on day 0 of AZD1222 vaccination. CDR3 sequence reads: CASTPGKDSQNQYF. DNA of the CDR3: TGTGCCAGTACCCCGGGAAAGGACAGCCAGAATCAGTACTTC.